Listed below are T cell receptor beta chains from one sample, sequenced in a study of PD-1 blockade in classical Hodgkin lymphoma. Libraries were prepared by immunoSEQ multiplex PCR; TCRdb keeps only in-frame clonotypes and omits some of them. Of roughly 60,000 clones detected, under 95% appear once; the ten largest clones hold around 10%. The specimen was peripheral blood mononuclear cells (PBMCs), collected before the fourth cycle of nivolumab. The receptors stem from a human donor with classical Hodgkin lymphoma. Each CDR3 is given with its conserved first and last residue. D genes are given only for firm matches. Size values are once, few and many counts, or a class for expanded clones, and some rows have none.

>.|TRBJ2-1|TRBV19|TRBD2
CASSTGTSGGIPNNEQFF
TGTGCCAGTAGTACCGGGACTAGCGGGGGGATCCCTAACAATGAGCAGTTCTTC
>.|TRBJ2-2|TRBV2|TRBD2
CASRGAGGRTGELFF
TGTGCCAGTAGAGGAGCGGGGGGGCGGACCGGGGAGCTGTTTTTT
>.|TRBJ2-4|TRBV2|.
CASSELGEFPLIAKNIQYF
TGTGCCAGCAGTGAATTGGGGGAATTTCCGCTTATAGCCAAAAACATTCAGTACTTC
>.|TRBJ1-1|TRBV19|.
CASSIDPRRTKEAFF
TGTGCCAGTAGTATAGACCCCCGTCGGACAAAAGAAGCTTTCTTT
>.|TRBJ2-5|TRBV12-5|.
CASGLRQWETQYF
TGTGCTAGTGGTTTGCGGCAGTGGGAGACCCAGTACTTC
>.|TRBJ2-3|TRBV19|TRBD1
CASSIGLGTASTDTQYF
TGTGCCAGTAGTATCGGTTTGGGGACAGCTAGCACAGATACGCAGTATTTT
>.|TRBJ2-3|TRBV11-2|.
CASSFSRAGSTDTQYF
TGTGCCAGCAGCTTTTCGCGAGCAGGCTCTACAGATACGCAGTATTTT
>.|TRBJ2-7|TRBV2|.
CARRQRGAYEQYF
TGTGCCCGACGACAGAGGGGGGCCTACGAGCAGTACTTC
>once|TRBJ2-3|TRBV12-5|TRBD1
CASGLIPGQGNTDTQYF
TGTGCTAGTGGTTTGATTCCGGGACAGGGGAACACAGATACGCAGTATTTT
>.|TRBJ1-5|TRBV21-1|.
CATPGEDQPQHF
TGTGCCACCCCAGGGGAGGATCAGCCCCAGCATTTT
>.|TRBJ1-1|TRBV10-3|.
CAISESFTTEAEAFF
TGTGCCATCAGTGAGTCGTTTACGACGGAGGCTGAAGCTTTCTTT
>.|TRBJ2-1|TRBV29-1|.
CSVDGGLNSYNEQFF
TGCAGCGTTGATGGGGGATTAAACTCCTACAATGAGCAGTTCTTC
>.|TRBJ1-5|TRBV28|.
CASSVRDASQPQHF
TGTGCCAGCAGCGTCCGGGACGCTAGTCAGCCCCAGCATTTT
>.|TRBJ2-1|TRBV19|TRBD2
CASSIAIAGHNEQFF
TGTGCCAGTAGTATAGCAATAGCGGGTCATAATGAGCAGTTCTTC
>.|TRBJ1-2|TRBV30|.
CAWSVEANYGYTF
TGTGCCTGGAGTGTCGAGGCTAACTATGGCTACACCTTC
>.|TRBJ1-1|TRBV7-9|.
CAGTGAGRLEAFF
TGTGCCGGCACCGGGGCCGGAAGGTTGGAAGCTTTCTTT
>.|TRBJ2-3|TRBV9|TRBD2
CASSVGVGAGGTDTQYF
TGTGCCAGCAGCGTAGGCGTAGGAGCGGGGGGCACAGATACGCAGTATTTT
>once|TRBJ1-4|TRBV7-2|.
CASSAYGPNEKLFF
TGTGCCAGCAGCGCGTACGGCCCGAATGAAAAACTGTTTTTT
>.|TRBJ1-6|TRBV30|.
CAWSVLSPGNNSPLHF
TGTGCCTGGAGTGTATTGAGTCCAGGGAATAATTCACCCCTCCACTTT
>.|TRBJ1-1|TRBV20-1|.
CSARSGAEAFF
TGCAGTGCTAGGTCGGGGGCTGAAGCTTTCTTT
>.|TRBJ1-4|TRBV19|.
CATSRSSNEKLFF
TGTGCCACCTCCAGGAGCTCTAATGAAAAACTGTTTTTT
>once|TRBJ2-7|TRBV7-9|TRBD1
CASTRTGAGEQYF
TGTGCCAGCACCCGGACAGGGGCGGGCGAGCAGTACTTC
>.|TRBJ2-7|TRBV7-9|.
CASSPTESGAGSSVYEQYF
TGTGCCAGCAGCCCGACGGAGTCGGGCGCTGGGTCTTCCGTCTACGAGCAGTACTTC
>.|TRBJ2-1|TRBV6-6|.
CASLGDEQFF
TGTGCCAGCTTGGGGGATGAGCAGTTCTTC
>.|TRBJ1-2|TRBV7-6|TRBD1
CASSSEDRGEGYTF
TGTGCCAGCAGCTCCGAGGACAGGGGAGAAGGCTACACCTTC
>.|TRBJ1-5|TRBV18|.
CASSPSRDQPQHF
TGTGCCAGCTCACCAAGCAGGGATCAGCCCCAGCATTTT
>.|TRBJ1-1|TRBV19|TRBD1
CASSDRANTEAFF
TGTGCCAGTAGCGACAGGGCGAACACTGAAGCTTTCTTT
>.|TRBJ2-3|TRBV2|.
CASSTARWDTQYF
TGTGCCAGCAGCACGGCTAGATGGGATACGCAGTATTTT
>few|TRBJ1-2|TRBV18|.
CASSRSVALYGYTF
TGTGCCAGCTCACGCTCCGTGGCACTGTATGGCTACACCTTC
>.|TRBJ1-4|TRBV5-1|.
CASSLGDRATNEKLFF
TGCGCCAGCAGCTTGGGGGACCGTGCAACTAATGAAAAACTGTTTTTT
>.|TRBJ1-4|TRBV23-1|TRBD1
CASSQSRDRHNEKLFF
TGCGCCAGCAGTCAATCTCGGGACAGGCATAATGAAAAACTGTTTTTT
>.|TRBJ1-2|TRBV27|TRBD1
CASSPGQGGIMGYTF
TGTGCCAGCAGTCCCGGACAGGGAGGAATAATGGGCTACACCTTC
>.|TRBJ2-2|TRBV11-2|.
CASSLMDIPTGELFF
TGTGCCAGCAGCTTAATGGACATTCCGACCGGGGAGCTGTTTTTT
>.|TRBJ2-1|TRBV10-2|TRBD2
CASSKGLAGATTYNEQFF
TGCGCCAGCAGTAAGGGACTAGCGGGGGCCACAACTTACAATGAGCAGTTCTTC
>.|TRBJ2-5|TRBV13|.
CASSVGGAETQYF
TGTGCCAGCAGCGTAGGAGGCGCAGAGACCCAGTACTTC
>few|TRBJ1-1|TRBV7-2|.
CASSSIQQNTEAFF
TGTGCCAGCAGCTCGATACAGCAGAACACTGAAGCTTTCTTT
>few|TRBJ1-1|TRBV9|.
CASSVGGTEAFF
TGTGCCAGCAGCGTAGGGGGCACTGAAGCTTTCTTT
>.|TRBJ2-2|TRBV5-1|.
CASSPRGNTGELFF
TGCGCCAGCTCACCCCGGGGGAACACCGGGGAGCTGTTTTTT
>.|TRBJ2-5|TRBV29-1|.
CSVDQGGAKETQYF
TGCAGCGTTGATCAGGGAGGTGCGAAAGAGACCCAGTACTTC
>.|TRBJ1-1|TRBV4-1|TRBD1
CASSQVGRGVLTLAFF
TGCGCCAGCAGCCAAGTAGGCAGGGGGGTTCTCACGTTGGCTTTCTTT
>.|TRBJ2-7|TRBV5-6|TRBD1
CASSGADRESFNYEQYF
TGTGCCAGCAGCGGGGCCGACAGGGAAAGTTTTAACTACGAGCAGTACTTC
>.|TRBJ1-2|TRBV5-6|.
CASSFDFDGYTF
TGTGCCAGCAGCTTCGACTTTGATGGCTACACCTTC
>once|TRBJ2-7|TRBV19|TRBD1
CASSRTGGNDEQYF
TGTGCCAGTAGTCGGACAGGGGGAAACGACGAGCAGTACTTC
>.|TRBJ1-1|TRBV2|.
CASSEGGWLGAEAFF
TGTGCCAGCAGTGAAGGGGGATGGTTAGGCGCTGAAGCTTTCTTT
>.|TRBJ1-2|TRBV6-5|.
CASSYDGNYGYTF
TGTGCCAGCAGTTACGACGGGAACTATGGCTACACCTTC
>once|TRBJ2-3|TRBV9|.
CASSVGYTQYF
TGTGCCAGCAGCGTTGGGTATACGCAGTATTTT
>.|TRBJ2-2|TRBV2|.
CASSSGGQAPGELFF
TGTGCCAGCAGTTCGGGGGGCCAGGCGCCCGGGGAGCTGTTTTTT
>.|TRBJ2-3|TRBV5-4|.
CASSWEGGATDTQYF
TGTGCCAGCAGCTGGGAAGGGGGGGCTACAGATACGCAGTATTTT
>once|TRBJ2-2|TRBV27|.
CASSFLGGELFF
TGTGCCAGCAGTTTCTTAGGGGGGGAGCTGTTTTTT
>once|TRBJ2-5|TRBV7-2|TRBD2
CASSPPPGGQETQYF
TGTGCCAGCAGCCCTCCCCCGGGGGGACAAGAGACCCAGTACTTC
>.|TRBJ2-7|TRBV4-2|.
CASSQDGGAGSNYEQYF
TGTGCCAGCAGCCAAGATGGTGGCGCAGGATCCAACTACGAGCAGTACTTC
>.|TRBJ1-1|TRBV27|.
CASSRGKGKWGFTEAFF
TGTGCCAGCAGTCGAGGAAAGGGAAAATGGGGGTTCACTGAAGCTTTCTTT
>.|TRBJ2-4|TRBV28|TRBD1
CASSLGQSNIQYF
TGTGCCAGCAGCTTGGGACAGTCAAACATTCAGTACTTC
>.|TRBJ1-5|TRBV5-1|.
CASSFIGGAQPQHF
TGCGCCAGCAGCTTTATAGGGGGAGCTCAGCCCCAGCATTTT
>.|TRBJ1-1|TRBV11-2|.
CASSHRLATGKAFF
TGTGCCAGCAGCCATCGCCTGGCAACAGGGAAAGCTTTCTTT
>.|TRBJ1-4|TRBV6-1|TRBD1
CASSVTGEHEKLFF
TGTGCCAGCAGCGTGACAGGGGAACATGAAAAACTGTTTTTT
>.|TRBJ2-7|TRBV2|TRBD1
CASSQGQGAINEQYF
TGTGCCAGCAGCCAGGGACAGGGGGCCATCAACGAGCAGTACTTC
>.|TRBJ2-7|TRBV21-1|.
CASSQRGAQGGTYEQYF
TGTGCCAGCAGTCAAAGGGGGGCGCAGGGAGGGACCTACGAGCAGTACTTC